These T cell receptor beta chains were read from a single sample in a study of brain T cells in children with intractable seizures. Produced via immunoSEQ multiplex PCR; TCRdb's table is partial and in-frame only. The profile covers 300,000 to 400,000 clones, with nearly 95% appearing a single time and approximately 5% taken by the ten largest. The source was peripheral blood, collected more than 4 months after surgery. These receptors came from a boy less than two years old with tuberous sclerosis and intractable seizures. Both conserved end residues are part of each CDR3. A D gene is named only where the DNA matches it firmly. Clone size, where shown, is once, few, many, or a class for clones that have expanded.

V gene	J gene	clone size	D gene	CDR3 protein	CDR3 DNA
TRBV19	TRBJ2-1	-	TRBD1	CASSMVYSPGSGGYYNEQFF	TGTGCCAGTAGTATGGTTTACAGTCCGGGGTCAGGGGGTTACTACAATGAGCAGTTCTTC
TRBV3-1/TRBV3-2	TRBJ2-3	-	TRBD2	CASSQTSGGALDTQYF	TGTGCCAGCAGCCAGACTAGCGGGGGGGCCTTGGATACGCAGTATTTT
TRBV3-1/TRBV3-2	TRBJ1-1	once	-	CASSQVGGRISEAFF	TGTGCCAGCAGCCAAGTGGGGGGGAGAATTTCTGAAGCTTTCTTT
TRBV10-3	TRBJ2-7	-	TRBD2	CAISELTSGGAYEQYF	TGTGCCATCAGTGAGTTGACTAGCGGGGGGGCCTACGAGCAGTACTTC
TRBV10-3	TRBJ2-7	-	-	CAISESGRGEQYF	TGTGCCATCAGTGAGTCGGGACGGGGCGAGCAGTACTTC
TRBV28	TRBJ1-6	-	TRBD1	CASRSGGADNSPLHF	TGTGCCAGCCGATCAGGGGGCGCCGATAATTCACCCCTCCACTTT
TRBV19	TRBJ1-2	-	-	CASSISASYGYTF	TGTGCCAGTAGTATTTCGGCTAGCTATGGCTACACCTTC
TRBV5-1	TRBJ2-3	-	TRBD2	CASSPTSDHTDTQYF	TGCGCCAGCAGCCCCACTAGCGACCACACAGATACGCAGTATTTT
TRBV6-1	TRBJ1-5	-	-	CASSDRGSNQPQHF	TGTGCCAGCAGTGACAGGGGTAGCAATCAGCCCCAGCATTTT
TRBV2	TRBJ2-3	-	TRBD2	CASSDDPLAGVVDTQYF	TGTGCCAGCAGTGATGATCCACTAGCGGGAGTAGTCGATACGCAGTATTTT